This TCR beta chain was captured in a study of shared clonotypes between healthy human individuals. The assay was immunoSEQ multiplex PCR, and TCRdb's table has in-frame clones only and misses some. The sample has approximately 110,000 clones; about 62% are singletons. The CDR3 runs 17 residues. V trimming: 7 bases; J trimming: 8 bases; junction bases outside the gene matches: 19. The germline CDR1 and CDR2 sequences are MGHDK and SYGVNS. This clone was picked up a small number of times. Each CD8 memory set brought CD45RO+ cells together with CCR7-negative CD45RA+ TemRA cells. Specimen: memory CD8+ T cells sorted from blood. Noted subset: CD45RO+ cells pooled with CCR7-negative TemRA cells. The receptor was derived from a woman in her thirties in good health. V and J are TRBV25-1 and TRBJ2-1; 8 nucleotides align to TRBD2. The CDR3 sequence is CASTAPGLGIGYDEQFF. The CDR3 region has the DNA TGTGCCAGCACCGCCCCGGGACTAGGGATCGGATACGATGAGCAGTTCTTC. The full variable domain, rest sourced from reference TRBV25-1 and TRBJ2-1, is EADIYQTPRYLVIGTGKKITLECSQTMGHDKMYWYQQDPGMELHLIHYSYGVNSTEKGDLSSESTVSRIRTEHFPLTLESARPSHTSQYLCASTAPGLGIGYDEQFFGPGTRLTVL.